Reported below is one TCR beta chain. Its antigen is unknown. This record comes from a study of OX40 agonist ivuxolimab in advanced cancers. V was pared by 9 bases and J by 0 bases, with 8 bases of the junction left unmatched. The CDR3 has 15 residues. Germline V gives CDR1 SNHLY, CDR2 FYNNEI. Generated by immunoSEQ multiplex PCR, the TCRdb table keeps only in-frame clones and is missing some. This sample carries some 90,000 clones, 80% to 90% of them seen once, and the ten largest clones take about 4%. Study-level results: Several nonresponders also turned out to have low normalized T-cell clonal expansion.

The origin of this receptor is an adult with an advanced solid tumor such as melanoma, head and neck, liver or kidney cancer. This specimen consisted of CD4+ or CD8+ T cells sorted from blood, obtained in a trial of the OX40 agonist ivuxolimab. The chain carries TRBV2 and TRBJ2-3; 8 bases map to TRBD2. CDR3 loop: CARSLAGTSTDTQYF. CDR3 sequence (DNA): TGTGCCAGGTCGTTAGCGGGGACAAGCACAGATACGCAGTATTTT. Variable domain in full (rest from reference TRBV2 and TRBJ2-3): EPEVTQTPSHQVTQMGQEVILRCVPISNHLYFYWYRQILGQKVEFLVSFYNNEISEKSEIFDDQFSVERPDGSNFTLKIRSTKLEDSAMYFCARSLAGTSTDTQYFGPGTRLTVL.